The 24 T cell receptor beta chains in this list originate from one sample, sequenced in a study of T cell responses to AZD1222 COVID-19 vaccine. The assay was immunoSEQ multiplex PCR, and TCRdb's table has in-frame clones only and misses some. Of about 150,000 clones in the sample, approximately 88% were seen once. This material consisted of peripheral blood, taken on day 0 of MenACWY control vaccination. These receptors all come from an adult in good health.

The chain carries TRBV7-9 and TRBJ1-5, with a weak D call TRBD1 (5 bases). The length of the CDR3 is 13 residues. Looked up from germline, CDR1 is SEHNR and CDR2 is FQNEAQ (reference sequence). Trimming took off 3 bases at V and 5 bases at J, with 8 bases between the two ends. The CDR3 here is CASSLRGDQPQHF. The CDR3 DNA reads as TGTGCCAGCAGCTTGAGGGGCGATCAGCCCCAGCATTTT.

This clone occurred a few times. The CDR3 loop is CASSPDSPGGELFF. In nucleotides, the CDR3 is TGTGCCAGCAGCCCGGACTCCCCCGGCGGGGAGCTGTTTTTT. The V gene is TRBV7-2, the J gene TRBJ2-2, with D possibly being TRBD2 (5 bases). CDR1 and CDR2 (germline): SGHTA, FQGNSA. This CDR3 is 14 amino acids long. The ends were cut back, 5 bases at V and 7 bases at J, with 14 bases in the middle.

The chain recombines TRBV18 with TRBJ1-1, with a tentative D call TRBD1 (5 bases). Trimming pared 5 bases from V and 4 bases from J, leaving 11 bases between. From germline, CDR1 is KGHSH and CDR2 LQKENI. This CDR3 is 13 amino acids long. DNA for the CDR3: TGTGCCAGCTCATTGGGGGAGCGCACTGAAGCTTTCTTT. It encodes CASSLGERTEAFF.

DNA for the CDR3: TGTGCCAGCAACAGGGCCGAGACAGGGGACCTTTTTGAAAAACTGTTTTTT. Protein sequence: CASNRAETGDLFEKLFF. The chain uses TRBV21-1 and TRBJ1-4; TRBD1 was called by the table and not checked on the DNA. TRBV21-1 is deemed a pseudogene. The CDR3 spans 17 residues.

The rearrangement uses TRBV5-6 and TRBJ2-7, with 7 bases aligning to TRBD1. The CDR3 contains 15 residues. Trimming cost V 0 bases and J 0 bases; bases outside gene matches: 3. Germline assignment: CDR1 SGHDT and CDR2 YYEEEE. CDR3 DNA sequence: TGTGCCAGCAGCTTGGAGACAGGGATCTCCTACGAGCAGTACTTC. Translating it yields CASSLETGISYEQYF.

As DNA, the CDR3 is TGTGCTAGTGGTCTCTCACGACTAGCGGGAAACACCGGGGAGCTGTTTTTT. This gives the protein CASGLSRLAGNTGELFF. The gene calls are TRBV12-5 and TRBJ2-2; 11 nucleotides agree with TRBD2. The CDR3 loop spans 17 amino acids. Germline CDR1 is LGHNT and CDR2 is FRNRAP. Trimming removed 5 bases from V and 2 bases from J; junction bases left unmatched: 7.

The chain employs TRBV2 and TRBJ2-6, with TRBD1 identical over 9 bases. The CDR3 is 16 amino acids. Germline V lookup: CDR1 SNHLY, CDR2 FYNNEI. The trim removed 7 bases at V and 2 bases at J, leaving 6 bases unmatched. This CDR3 is CASTGQGRTGANVLTF. CDR3 nucleotides: TGTGCCAGCACTGGACAGGGGCGCACTGGGGCCAACGTCCTGACTTTC. The full variable domain, completed using reference TRBV2 and TRBJ2-6, is EPEVTQTPSHQVTQMGQEVILRCVPISNHLYFYWYRQILGQKVEFLVSFYNNEISEKSEIFDDQFSVERPDGSNFTLKIRSTKLEDSAMYFCASTGQGRTGANVLTFGAGSRLTVL.

This clone was picked up one time. At one boundary the junction diverges from the germline segment, which might be a read error. V and J are TRBV6-5 and TRBJ1-2, with D possibly being TRBD1 (5 bases). Germline lookup yields CDR1 MNHEY and CDR2 SVGAGI. The CDR3 spans 14 residues. CDR3 region: CASSYSIGARPWFF. The CDR3 DNA reads TGTGCCAGCAGTTACTCGATAGGGGCGCGTCCCTGGTTCTTC.

The CDR3 DNA is TGTGCCAGCAGCCACGAGACGAGGGGGCAGCCCCAGCATTTT. It encodes CASSHETRGQPQHF. The chain has TRBV4-2 and TRBJ1-5; the D gene is possibly TRBD1 (6 bases). In germline, CDR1 is LGHNA, CDR2 YNFKEQ. V was cut by 3 bases and J by 7 bases, with 13 bases left in between. The CDR3 extends over 14 amino acids.

In DNA form, the CDR3 reads TGTGCCAGCGCCCGGGGGGGCACTGAAGCTTTCTTT. Translation gives CASARGGTEAFF. The chain joins TRBV14 to TRBJ1-1; D may be TRBD1 (5 bases). Trimming stripped 8 bases from V and 4 bases from J, with 11 bases between. Germline V gene sequence: CDR1 SGHDN, CDR2 FVKESK. This CDR3 is 12 amino acids long.

CDR3 region: CASSLVAGLLFYEQYF. The CDR3 bases are TGTGCCAGCAGCTTGGTAGCGGGACTCCTCTTCTACGAGCAGTACTTC. V and J are TRBV5-6 and TRBJ2-7; 8 bases align to TRBD2. The J segment lost 3 bases and the V segment lost 0 bases, leaving 8 bases of the junction unmatched. The germline CDR1 and CDR2 sequences are SGHDT and YYEEEE. CDR3 length: 16 amino acids.

This clone was counted only a few times. The chain couples TRBV7-2 to TRBJ1-3; D not certain. Germline CDR1 and CDR2: SGHTA and FQGNSA. The CDR3 totals 15 residues. Trimming stripped 1 base from V and 0 bases from J, with 7 bases between. CDR3 sequence (DNA): TGTGCCAGCAGCTTAGACTTCAGCTCTGGAAACACCATATATTTT. This encodes CASSLDFSSGNTIYF. The full variable domain, completed using reference TRBV7-2 and TRBJ1-3, is GAGVSQSPSNKVTEKGKDVELRCDPISGHTALYWYRQSLGQGLEFLIYFQGNSAPDKSGLPSDRFSAERTGGSVSTLTIQRTQQEDSAVYLCASSLDFSSGNTIYFGEGSWLTVV.

The rearrangement uses TRBV7-6 and TRBJ2-5; 10 bases agree with TRBD1. The CDR3 contains 14 residues. Germline V gene sequence: CDR1 SGHVS, CDR2 FNYEAQ. J was trimmed by 5 bases and V by 5 bases; bases with no gene match: 5. The DNA for the CDR3 is TGTGCCAGCAGCCCGGGACAGGGGAGGGAGACCCAGTACTTC. It encodes CASSPGQGRETQYF.

The chain links TRBV6-5 to TRBJ1-4; 9 nucleotides agree with TRBD1. The V segment lost 5 bases and the J segment 5 bases; nucleotides outside the gene matches: 3. CDR3 size: 14 residues. From germline, CDR1 is MNHEY and CDR2 SVGAGI. The CDR3 bases are TGTGCCAGCAGTCCGGGACAGGGAAATGAAAAACTGTTTTTT. Encoded protein: CASSPGQGNEKLFF.

This chain links TRBV5-1 with TRBJ2-7; D uncertain. Per germline, CDR1 SGHRS and CDR2 YFSETQ. V shed 4 bases and J shed 3 bases, with 11 bases lying between them. This CDR3 region has 13 residues. The CDR3 reads CASSQASNYEQYF. CDR3 nucleotides: TGCGCCAGCAGCCAAGCGAGCAACTACGAGCAGTACTTC.

This chain's CDR3 is CASSPSGGHYNEQFF. The CDR3, as DNA: TGTGCCAGCTCTCCCAGCGGGGGCCACTACAATGAGCAGTTCTTC. V and J are TRBV6-4 and TRBJ2-1; 8 nucleotides agree with TRBD2. V gave up 8 bases and J gave up 3 bases; unmatched junction bases: 9. The CDR3 is 15 residues long. Germline V lookup: CDR1 MRHNA, CDR2 SNTAGT.

The chain carries TRBV7-8 and TRBJ2-5; 7 bases match TRBD2. V gave up 4 bases and J gave up 5 bases; unmatched junction bases: 10. CDR3 size: 15 residues. Germline values: CDR1 SGHVS, CDR2 FQNEAQ. The CDR3: CASSSFSGAWETQYF. Here the CDR3 DNA reads TGTGCCAGCAGCTCCTTCAGCGGGGCCTGGGAGACCCAGTACTTC. Full variable domain (remainder filled in from reference TRBV7-8 and TRBJ2-5): GAGVSQSPRYKVAKRGQDVALRCDPISGHVSLFWYQQALGQGPEFLTYFQNEAQLDKSGLPSDRFFAERPEGSVSTLKIQRTQQEDSAVYLCASSSFSGAWETQYFGPGTRLLVL.

The chain combines TRBV5-8 with TRBJ2-7; D gene uncertain. The CDR3 covers 15 residues. With 0 bases removed from V and 2 bases from J, the gap between germline ends came to 12 bases. Germline V lookup: CDR1 SGHTS, CDR2 YDEGEE. The CDR3 sequence: CASSLGASRTYEQYF. The CDR3 nucleotides are TGTGCCAGCAGCTTGGGGGCCAGTAGAACCTACGAGCAGTACTTC.

The chain links TRBV6-5 to TRBJ1-2; D gene ambiguous. The CDR3 consists of 13 residues. V was clipped by 10 bases and J by 8 bases, with 20 bases between them. Germline-derived CDR1 and CDR2 are MNHEY and SVGAGI. The CDR3 protein is CATTEGGVGGYTF. In nucleotides, the CDR3 is TGTGCCACCACGGAGGGAGGTGTTGGCGGCTACACCTTC.

The CDR3 region has the DNA TGCGCCAGCAGCTTTACAGGAACATACGAGCAGTACTTC. Residues: CASSFTGTYEQYF. The V call is TRBV5-1, the J call TRBJ2-7, with D possibly matching TRBD1 (5 bases). The CDR3 is 13 residues long. Germline V CDR1 and CDR2: SGHRS, YFSETQ. V was cut by 2 bases and J by 4 bases, with 10 bases left in between.

The chain combines TRBV6-5 with TRBJ2-7; 8 positions agree with TRBD1. The CDR3 length is 14 residues. V gave up 1 base and J gave up 5 bases; unmatched junction bases: 4. CDR1 and CDR2 from the germline V gene are MNHEY and SVGAGI. Here the CDR3 DNA reads TGTGCCAGCAGTTACTGGCGGACAGGGAACGAGCAGTACTTC. As protein: CASSYWRTGNEQYF.

The CDR3 region is CASSWLGGFQETQYF. The DNA of the CDR3 is TGTGCCAGCAGTTGGCTAGGGGGCTTCCAAGAGACCCAGTACTTC. The J gene is TRBJ2-5, the V gene TRBV6-2 or TRBV6-3; 7 bases are a match to TRBD1. V dropped 4 bases and J dropped 1; count of bases not matched to a gene: 6. Germline CDR1 reads MNHEY; CDR2 reads SVGEGT. The CDR3 spans 15 residues.

The V and J genes are TRBV9 and TRBJ1-6, with D possibly matching TRBD1 (5 bases). Germline lookup yields CDR1 SGDLS and CDR2 YYNGEE. Trimming pared 1 base from V and 10 bases from J, leaving 12 bases between. The CDR3 totals 14 residues. Here the CDR3 DNA reads TGTGCCAGCAGCGTATCGGGGACGGGGTCACCCCTCCACTTT. Translated: CASSVSGTGSPLHF.

The J gene is TRBJ2-5, the V gene TRBV5-1; 9 bases are shared with TRBD2. The length of the CDR3 is 15 residues. Germline values: CDR1 SGHRS, CDR2 YFSETQ. With 3 bases clipped from V and 5 bases from J, the junction kept 8 bases outside the gene matches. The CDR3: CASSSGPAGGETQYF. In DNA form, the CDR3 reads TGCGCCAGCAGCTCCGGGCCCGCGGGGGGGGAGACCCAGTACTTC.